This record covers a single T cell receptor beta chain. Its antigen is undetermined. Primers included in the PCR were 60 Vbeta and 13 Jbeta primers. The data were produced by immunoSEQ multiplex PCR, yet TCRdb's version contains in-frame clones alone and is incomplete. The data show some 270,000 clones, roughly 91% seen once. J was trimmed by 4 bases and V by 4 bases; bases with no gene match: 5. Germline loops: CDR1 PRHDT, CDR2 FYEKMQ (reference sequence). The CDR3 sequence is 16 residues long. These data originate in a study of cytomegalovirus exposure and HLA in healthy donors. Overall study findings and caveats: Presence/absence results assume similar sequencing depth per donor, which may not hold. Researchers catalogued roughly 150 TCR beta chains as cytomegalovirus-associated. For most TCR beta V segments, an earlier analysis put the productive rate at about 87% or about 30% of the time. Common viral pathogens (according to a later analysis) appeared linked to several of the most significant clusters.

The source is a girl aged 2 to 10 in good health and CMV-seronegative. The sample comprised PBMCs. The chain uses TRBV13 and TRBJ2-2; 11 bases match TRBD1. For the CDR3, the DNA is TGTGCCAGCAGCTGGACCGGGACAGGGGGCACCGGGGAGCTGTTTTTT. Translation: CASSWTGTGGTGELFF.